Listed here is a single TCR beta chain. Its antigen remains unknown. This sample is part of a study of radiotherapy plus CTLA-4 blockade in lung cancer. Study summary: Across the patients, objective responses occurred in 18%, and disease control in roughly 30%. Whole-study results and caveats: Response was reportedly best predicted by early blood T cell clone dynamics, with interferon-beta. Blood saw expansion of tumor-derived TCR clones after radiotherapy plus ipilimumab.

Germline CDR1 reads SQVTM; CDR2 reads ANQGSEA. The CDR3 runs 12 residues. The V and J ends lost 7 bases and 2 bases respectively, with 11 bases between them. Receiving focal radiation plus CTLA-4 blockade with ipilimumab were patients who had chemo-refractory metastatic non-small-cell lung cancer. TCRdb's table, derived via immunoSEQ multiplex PCR, lists solely in-frame clones and lacks some. The sample lists roughly 120,000 clones, 75% to 80% occurring once. The source material was peripheral blood, sampled from a patient treated with radiotherapy plus ipilimumab. V and J are TRBV29-1 and TRBJ1-2, with D uncertain. This receptor was identified in a human donor with non-small cell lung cancer who had a partial response to radiotherapy plus ipilimumab. CDR3 amino acids: CSALYKNYGYTF. DNA for the CDR3: TGCAGCGCGTTGTACAAGAACTATGGCTACACCTTC.